This T cell receptor (beta chain) was sequenced for a study of T cells in Graves' hyperthyroidism and ophthalmopathy. This clonotype was detected ten times or more. CDR3 size: 14 residues. Germline CDR1 is LNHDA and CDR2 is SQIVND (reference sequence). V lost 4 bases and J lost 2; bases outside the gene matches: 2. Participants, patients aged 18 to 65, had newly diagnosed hyperthyroidism with a duration under 2 months. RNA transcripts gave rise to amplified TCR beta CDR3 regions. First-round RT-PCR targeting the TCR CDR3 was performed with the HTBI primer set. MiXCR was run by TCRdb on the multiplex PCR reads, yielding one entry per CDR3 protein. The sample yields hundreds of thousands of distinct CDR3 sequences, roughly 40% seen once.

What was sequenced was blood. This clonotype was sampled from a man younger than 35 with Graves' hyperthyroidism. The chain carries TRBV19 and TRBJ1-5; TRBD1 agrees at 7 bases. CDR3 sequence (DNA): TGTGCCAGTAGTACAGACAGGGGCAATCAGCCCCAGCATTTT. It specifies CASSTDRGNQPQHF. The full variable domain, its missing parts supplied by reference TRBV19 and TRBJ1-5, is DGGITQSPKYLFRKEGQNVTLSCEQNLNHDAMYWYRQDPGQGLRLIYYSQIVNDFQKGDIAEGYSVSREKKESFPLTVTSAQKNPTAFYLCASSTDRGNQPQHFGDGTRLSIL.